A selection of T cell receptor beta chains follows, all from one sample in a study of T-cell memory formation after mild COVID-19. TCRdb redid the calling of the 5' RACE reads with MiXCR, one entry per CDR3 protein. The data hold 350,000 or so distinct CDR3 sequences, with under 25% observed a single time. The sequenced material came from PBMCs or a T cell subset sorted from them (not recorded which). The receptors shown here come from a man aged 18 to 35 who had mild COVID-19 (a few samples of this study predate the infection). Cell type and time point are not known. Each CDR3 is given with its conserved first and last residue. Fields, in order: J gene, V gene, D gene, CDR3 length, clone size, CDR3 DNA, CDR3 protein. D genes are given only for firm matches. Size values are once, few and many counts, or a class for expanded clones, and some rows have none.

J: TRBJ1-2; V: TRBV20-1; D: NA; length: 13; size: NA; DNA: TGCAGTGCCACAGGGCATGGAGGCTATGGCTACACCTTC; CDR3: CSATGHGGYGYTF
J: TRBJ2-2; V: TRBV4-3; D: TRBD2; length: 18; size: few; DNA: TGCGCCAGCAGCCAAGATGTGGGTGTGGGACTAGACACCGGGGAGCTGTTTTTT; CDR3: CASSQDVGVGLDTGELFF
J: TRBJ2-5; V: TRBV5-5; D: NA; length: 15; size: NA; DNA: TGTGCCAGCAGCTTAAGGGGGAGCCGTCAAGAGACCCAGTACTTC; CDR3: CASSLRGSRQETQYF
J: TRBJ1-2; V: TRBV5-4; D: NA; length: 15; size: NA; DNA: TGTGCCAGCAGCTTGAATTATGGCCAGGGCTATGGCTACACCTTC; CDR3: CASSLNYGQGYGYTF
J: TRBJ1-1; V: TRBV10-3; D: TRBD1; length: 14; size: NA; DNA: TGTGCCATCTCGCCTCAGGGGGCGACCACTGAAGCTTTCTTT; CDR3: CAISPQGATTEAFF
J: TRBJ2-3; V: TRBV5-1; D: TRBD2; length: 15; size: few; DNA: TGCGCCAGCAGCTTGGTTGATAGCGGGGTAGATACGCAGTATTTT; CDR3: CASSLVDSGVDTQYF
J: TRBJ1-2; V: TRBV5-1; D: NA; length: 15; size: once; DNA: TGCGCCAGCAGCTTGGGGACAGAGTTCCTCTATGGCTACACCTTC; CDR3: CASSLGTEFLYGYTF
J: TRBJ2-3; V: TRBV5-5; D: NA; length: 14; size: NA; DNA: TGTGCCAGCAGCTTGAGGCAGCTCACAGATACGCAGTATTTT; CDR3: CASSLRQLTDTQYF
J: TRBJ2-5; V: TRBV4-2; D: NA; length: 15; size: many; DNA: TGTGCCAGCAGCCCTTACGGCAGGGATCAAGAGACCCAGTACTTC; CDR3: CASSPYGRDQETQYF
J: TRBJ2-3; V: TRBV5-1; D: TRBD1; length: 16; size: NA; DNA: TGCGCCAGCAGCACCTGGGACAGGGGGGGTGCGGATACGCAGTATTTT; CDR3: CASSTWDRGGADTQYF
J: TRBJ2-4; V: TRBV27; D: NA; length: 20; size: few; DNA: TGTGCCAGCAGTAAGGGCACAGGGTCCGGATCTTACCGAGCCAAAAACATTCAGTACTTC; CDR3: CASSKGTGSGSYRAKNIQYF
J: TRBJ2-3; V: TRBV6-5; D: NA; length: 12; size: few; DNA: TGTGCCAGCAGAGGGGACGAAGATACGCAGTATTTT; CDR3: CASRGDEDTQYF
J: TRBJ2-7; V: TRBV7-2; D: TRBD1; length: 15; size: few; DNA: TGTGCCAGCAGCCCCGGGACAGGACAGGGCTACGAGCAGTACTTC; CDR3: CASSPGTGQGYEQYF
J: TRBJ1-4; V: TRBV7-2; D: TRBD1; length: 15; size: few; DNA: TGTGCCAGCAGCCCCCGGACAGGGGGCGACGAAAAACTGTTTTTT; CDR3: CASSPRTGGDEKLFF
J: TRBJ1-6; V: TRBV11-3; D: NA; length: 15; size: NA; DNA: TGTGCCAGCAGCTCTAACAGGATGGTAGATTCACCCCTCCACTTT; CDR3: CASSSNRMVDSPLHF
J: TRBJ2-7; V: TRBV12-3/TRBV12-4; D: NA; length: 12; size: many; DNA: TGTGCCAGCAGTTTAATGGGCTACGAGCAGTACTTC; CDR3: CASSLMGYEQYF
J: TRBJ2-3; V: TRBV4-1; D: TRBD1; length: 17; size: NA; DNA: TGCGCCACCTCATTGGGAGGACAGGGCCTTAGCACAGATACGCAGTATTTT; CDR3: CATSLGGQGLSTDTQYF
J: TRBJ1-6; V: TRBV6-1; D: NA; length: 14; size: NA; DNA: TGTGCCAGCAGTGAATATGGTGCCAATTCACCCCTCCACTTT; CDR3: CASSEYGANSPLHF
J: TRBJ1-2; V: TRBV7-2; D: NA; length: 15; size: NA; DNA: TGTGCCAGCAGCCGAGAGGGGGGCATAATCTATGGCTACACCTTC; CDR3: CASSREGGIIYGYTF